This TCR beta chain emerged from a study of blood T cell repertoires in COVID-19. Study overall: Sample material is recorded as cDNA or gDNA derived from T cells, B-cell-depleted T cells, or PBMCs.

The count of this clone is one. The same CDR3 is also encoded by other DNA sequences in this sample. Membership in each cohort depended on participant-reported clinical history. In the authors' methods: Amplifying reference gene primers gave estimates of nucleated cell counts. Measured with immunoSEQ multiplex PCR; TCRdb has only the in-frame clones, and not every one. D and trimming come from the DNA, and the V and J calls and clone size come from that table. The sample lists approximately 260,000 clones, roughly 86% occurring once. Sequenced sample: PBMCs or T cells enriched from blood (not recorded which). The receptor was derived from a woman in her thirties or forties with acute COVID-19.

The DNA of the CDR3 is TGTGCCAGCAGCTTCGGGACAGGGGGCAATGAGCAGTTCTTC. This sequence encodes CASSFGTGGNEQFF. The gene calls are TRBV11-2 and TRBJ2-1; 11 bases line up with TRBD1. The CDR3 spans 14 residues. V shed 3 bases and J 6 bases; nucleotides not matched to a gene: 1. CDR1 and CDR2 (germline): SGHAT, FQNNGV.